The next 16 T cell receptor beta chains were all read from a single sample in a study of graft-versus-host responses after intestinal transplantation. Using immunoSEQ multiplex PCR, the repertoire was profiled, and TCRdb retains in-frame clones only, with some absent. This table holds roughly 80,000 clones, around 86% found once. These TCRs are of unknown antigen specificity. The input for sequencing was unstimulated CD8+ T cells sorted from spleen or lymph node cells, taken before transplant. These receptors originate from a human donor who was the organ donor for an intestinal transplant.

This clone is medium-sized within its sample. The chain joins TRBV9 to TRBJ1-5; a possible D gene is TRBD1 (6 bases). The CDR3 has 14 residues. CDR1 is SGDLS, CDR2 YYNGEE, per germline. V dropped 3 bases and J dropped 6 bases, with 13 bases sitting between them. Here the CDR3 DNA reads TGTGCCAGCAGCGGGGGGGGACAATTTCAGCCCCAGCATTTT. Translated, it gives CASSGGGQFQPQHF.

The chain recombines TRBV25-1 with TRBJ1-4; D not certain. There are 12 residues in the CDR3. Germline CDR1 reads MGHDK; CDR2 reads SYGVNS. V was cut by 6 bases and J by 7 bases, with 9 bases left in between. The CDR3 DNA reads as TGTGCCAGCAGGGGGTTGTCTGAAAAACTGTTTTTT. Amino acid sequence: CASRGLSEKLFF.

The chain links TRBV7-9 to TRBJ1-2, with 8 bases aligning to TRBD1. The V gene end was trimmed by 4 bases and the J gene end by 0 bases; junction bases not matched to a gene: 10. This CDR3 region has 17 residues. Germline CDR1 is SEHNR and CDR2 is FQNEAQ (reference sequence). CDR3 coding DNA: TGTGCCAGCAGCTCTACGTTTTGGACAGGGTCTAACTATGGCTACACCTTC. Its translation is CASSSTFWTGSNYGYTF.

This clone was counted a single time. The chain joins TRBV6-1 to TRBJ1-5, with D perhaps TRBD1 (5 bases). V dropped 0 bases and J dropped 2 bases, with 11 bases sitting between them. CDR3 size: 16 residues. Per germline, CDR1 MNHNS and CDR2 SASEGT. The CDR3 here is CASSEAVGEGNQPQHF. The CDR3 bases are TGTGCCAGCAGTGAAGCAGTGGGGGAGGGCAATCAGCCCCAGCATTTT.

This clone was detected once. The V gene is TRBV7-9, the J gene TRBJ2-2, with D perhaps TRBD1 (6 bases). Trimming pared 4 bases from V and 2 bases from J, leaving 14 bases between. CDR3 length equals 16 residues. Per the germline V gene, CDR1 is SEHNR and CDR2 is FQNEAQ (reference sequence). CDR3 residues: CASSSTQGLNTGELFF. The CDR3 coding sequence is TGTGCCAGCAGCTCTACTCAGGGGTTAAACACCGGGGAGCTGTTTTTT.

This clone was detected a few times. The genes are TRBV7-8 and TRBJ1-4; D might be TRBD1 (6 bases). This CDR3 is built from 15 residues. CDR1 and CDR2 from the germline V gene are SGHVS and FQNEAQ. V lost 5 bases and J 3 bases, leaving 13 bases between the germline ends. The CDR3 DNA follows: TGTGCCAGCAGCCCAGTGGACAGCGCTAATGAAAAACTGTTTTTT. This encodes CASSPVDSANEKLFF.

This chain connects TRBV6-5 to TRBJ2-5; a possible D gene is TRBD2 (6 bases). V was pared by 0 bases and J by 4 bases, with 9 bases between. Germline V gene data show CDR1 as MNHEY and CDR2 as SVGAGI. The CDR3 runs to 14 residues. CDR3 bases: TGTGCCAGCAGTTACTCGGGGGGTGGAGAGACCCAGTACTTC. It codes for CASSYSGGGETQYF.

DNA of the CDR3: TGCGCCAGCAGCCAAGGCGGTTCCTCCTACGAGCAGTACTTC. Translating gives CASSQGGSSYEQYF. V usage is TRBV4-1 and J usage is TRBJ2-7; D is uncertain. CDR1 and CDR2 from the germline V gene are MGHRA and YSYEKL. The CDR3 covers 14 residues. Trimming cost V 1 base and J 0 bases, with 7 bases left between them.

A word on this clone: As the CDR3 is not closed by the conserved phenylalanine or tryptophan, this likely results from a read error. CDR3 sequence: CASSQGDSPDQPQHL. DNA of the CDR3: TGCGCCAGCAGCCAAGGGGACAGCCCCGACCAGCCCCAGCATCTT. The chain carries TRBV4-1 and TRBJ1-5; TRBD1 matches 7 bases. Germline trimming cut 1 base from V and 7 bases from J; bases unmatched to any gene: 7. The CDR3 is made up of 15 amino acids. Looked up from germline, CDR1 is MGHRA and CDR2 is YSYEKL.

The chain couples TRBV4-2 to TRBJ2-1, with D possibly TRBD2 on 6 matching bases. The CDR3 runs 17 residues. CDR1 LGHNA and CDR2 YNFKEQ come from the germline V gene. Trimming shortened V by 1 base and J by 4 bases, and 17 bases separated the two germline ends. CDR3 sequence (DNA): TGTGCCAGCAGCCAAGTAGGTAGTAGCGCGGGATACAATGAGCAGTTCTTC. Protein sequence: CASSQVGSSAGYNEQFF.

The chain employs TRBV4-2 and TRBJ1-2, with no clear D. Looked up from germline, CDR1 is LGHNA and CDR2 is YNFKEQ. The CDR3 loop spans 14 amino acids. V lost 1 base, J lost 5 bases, and 11 bases lay in between. The chain's CDR3 is CASSQGLEVYGYTF. The CDR3 DNA reads as TGTGCCAGCAGCCAAGGCCTGGAGGTGTATGGCTACACCTTC.

The chain is built from TRBV28 and TRBJ1-2, with no clear D. This CDR3 contains 11 residues. The V and J ends lost 5 bases and 8 bases respectively, with 9 bases between them. Germline CDR1 and CDR2: MDHEN and SYDVKM. The CDR3 DNA reads TGTGCCAGCAGTCACGAATGGGGCTACACCTTC. It translates to CASSHEWGYTF.

The J gene is TRBJ2-5, the V gene TRBV5-1; maybe TRBD2 (7 bases). Trimming took 0 bases from V and 8 from J, leaving 17 bases between them. CDR3 length: 15 amino acids. Germline V CDR1 and CDR2: SGHRS, YFSETQ. CDR3 protein: CASSLGRGAAGTQYF. CDR3 in DNA: TGCGCCAGCAGCTTGGGACGGGGGGCAGCGGGTACCCAGTACTTC.

The V call is TRBV10-2, the J call TRBJ1-2; possibly TRBD1 for D (5 bases). V gave up 6 bases and J gave up 6 bases, with 17 bases separating them. In germline, CDR1 is WSHSY, CDR2 SAAADI. This CDR3 spans 14 amino acids. The chain's CDR3 is CASSEGDQGNGYTF. The CDR3 bases are TGCGCCAGCAGCGAGGGTGATCAGGGAAATGGCTACACCTTC.

V is TRBV7-9 and J is TRBJ1-2; a weak D match, TRBD1 (5 bases). Germline lookup yields CDR1 SEHNR and CDR2 FQNEAQ (reference sequence). The V gene lost 4 bases and the J gene lost 8 bases, with 20 bases spanning the gap. CDR3 length equals 15 residues. This CDR3 reads CASSSFRDARRGYTF. For the CDR3, the DNA is TGTGCCAGCAGCTCGTTCCGGGACGCCCGGAGGGGCTACACCTTC.

The rearrangement joins TRBV5-4 to TRBJ1-5; TRBD1 aligns across 9 bases. With 5 bases clipped from V and 3 bases from J, the junction kept 3 bases outside the gene matches. The CDR3 has 14 residues. Germline V gene lookup returns CDR1 SGHNT and CDR2 YYREEE (reference sequence). DNA for the CDR3: TGTGCCAGCAGTCGACAGGGGGTCAATCAGCCCCAGCATTTT. Amino acid sequence: CASSRQGVNQPQHF.